The clone carrying this T cell receptor beta chain came up a few times. The germline V gene has CDR1 SGHTA and CDR2 FQGTGA. Trimming took 1 base from V and 5 from J, leaving 14 bases between them. The length of the CDR3 is 15 residues. PCR involved 60 Vbeta and 13 Jbeta primers. Authors' methods: In a later analysis, about 11 million of tens of millions of unique beta chains occurred in at least two donors. Only in-frame clones appear in the TCRdb table, and some are missing; sequencing was by immunoSEQ multiplex PCR. V, J and clone size are those of that table, while D and trimming were read from the DNA. The table has some 130,000 clones, approximately 80% seen once. These data belong to a study of cytomegalovirus exposure and HLA in healthy donors.

The genes are TRBV7-3 and TRBJ2-5; weak D call: TRBD1 (5 bases). Sequenced sample: PBMCs. This TCR was recovered from a young man in good health and CMV-seronegative. The CDR3 coding sequence is TGTGCCAGCAGCTTAATAGGCAGGGAAGGGGAGACCCAGTACTTC. It is translated as CASSLIGREGETQYF.